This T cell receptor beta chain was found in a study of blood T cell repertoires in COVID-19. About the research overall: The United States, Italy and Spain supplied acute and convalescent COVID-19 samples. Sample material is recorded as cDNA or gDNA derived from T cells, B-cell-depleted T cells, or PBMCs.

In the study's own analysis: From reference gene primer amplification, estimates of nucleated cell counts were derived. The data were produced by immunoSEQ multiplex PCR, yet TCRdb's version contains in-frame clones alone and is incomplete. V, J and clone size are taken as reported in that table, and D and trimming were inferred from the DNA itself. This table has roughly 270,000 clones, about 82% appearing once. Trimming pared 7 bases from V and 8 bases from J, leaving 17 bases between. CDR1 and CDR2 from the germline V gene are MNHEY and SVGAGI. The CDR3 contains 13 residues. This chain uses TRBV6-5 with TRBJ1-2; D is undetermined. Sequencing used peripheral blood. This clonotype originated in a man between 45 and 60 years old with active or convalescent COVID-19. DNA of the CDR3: TGTGCCAGCACGGAGATATCATCGGGGGGCTACACCTTC. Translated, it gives CASTEISSGGYTF.